The clone carrying this T cell receptor beta chain was found a few times. Its target is not known. The entry originates in a study of Graves' ophthalmopathy and Graves' hyperthyroidism. This CDR3 comprises 15 residues. Germline V CDR1 and CDR2: SGDLS, YYNGEE. V shed 3 bases and J shed 1 base, with 13 bases lying between them. Amplification of TCR beta CDR3 regions used RNA transcripts. Second-round multiplex PCR came after first-round RT-PCR with HTBI primers. TCRdb re-derived calls from the multiplex PCR reads in MiXCR, one entry per CDR3 protein. The profile covers hundreds of thousands of distinct CDR3 sequences, with around 40% appearing a single time and roughly 46% taken by the ten largest. Findings of the study overall: Ophthalmopathy progression was predicted with 70.59% sensitivity and about 74% specificity.

A duration under 3 months, NOSPECS ≥4, CAS ≥3 and moderate-to-severe activity characterized the donors with ophthalmopathy. 10 ml of fresh blood yielded the PBMCs by density gradient. The sequence was collected from an adult man with Graves' ophthalmopathy. The V call is TRBV9, the J call TRBJ1-1; D is possibly TRBD1 (6 bases). Sequencing was performed on peripheral blood. CDR3 DNA sequence: TGTGCCAGCAGCGACACGGGGGACACGAACACTGAAGCTTTCTTT. Residues: CASSDTGDTNTEAFF.